Presented here are 26 T cell receptor beta chains from one specimen sequenced in a study of cytomegalovirus exposure and HLA in healthy donors. PCR was performed using 60 Vbeta and 13 Jbeta primers. Assay used: immunoSEQ multiplex PCR; TCRdb lists only in-frame clones, some missing. The sample has some 160,000 clones, approximately 80% seen once. Sequenced input: PBMCs. These receptors were taken from a woman in her 50s in good health and CMV-seronegative.

The rearrangement joins TRBV4-3 to TRBJ1-1, with 9 bases that match TRBD1. CDR1 and CDR2 (germline): LGHNA, YSLEER. V lost 1 base to trimming and J lost 4 bases; unmatched junction nucleotides: 1. The length of the CDR3 is 14 residues. CDR3 amino acids: CASSQGTGVTEAFF. As DNA, the CDR3 is TGCGCCAGCAGCCAAGGGACAGGGGTCACTGAAGCTTTCTTT.

The rearrangement joins TRBV18 to TRBJ2-2; tentatively, D is TRBD1 (5 bases). CDR1 and CDR2 (germline): KGHSH, LQKENI. CDR3 length: 14 residues. Trimming removed 8 bases from V and 0 bases from J, with 10 bases in between. CDR3: CASRQSPNTGELFF. CDR3 in DNA: TGTGCCAGCCGACAGTCCCCGAACACCGGGGAGCTGTTTTTT. Full variable domain (remainder filled in from reference TRBV18 and TRBJ2-2): NAGVMQNPRHLVRRRGQEARLRCSPMKGHSHVYWYRQLPEEGLKFMVYLQKENIIDESGMPKERFSAEFPKEGPSILRIQQVVRGDSAAYFCASRQSPNTGELFFGEGSRLTVL.

V is TRBV18 and J is TRBJ2-2; the match to TRBD2 covers 11 bases. Looked up from germline, CDR1 is KGHSH and CDR2 is LQKENI. The J segment lost 1 base and the V segment lost 6 bases, leaving 1 base of the junction unmatched. The CDR3 length is 15 residues. The CDR3 sequence is CASSLAGGNTGELFF. The CDR3, as DNA: TGTGCCAGCTCGCTAGCGGGAGGGAACACCGGGGAGCTGTTTTTT.

The chain uses TRBV28 and TRBJ2-2, with D uncertain. Germline V gene lookup returns CDR1 MDHEN and CDR2 SYDVKM. Trimming shortened V by 7 bases and J by 2 bases, and 11 bases separated the two germline ends. The CDR3 length is 14 residues. CDR3 amino acids: CASISLPNTGELFF. The CDR3 bases are TGTGCCAGCATTAGTTTACCAAACACCGGGGAGCTGTTTTTT.

The V call is TRBV19, the J call TRBJ2-1, with 8 bases lining up with TRBD2. Germline CDR1 LNHDA, CDR2 SQIVND (reference sequence). Trimming cost V 10 bases and J 7 bases; bases outside gene matches: 15. This CDR3 is 15 amino acids long. The CDR3 nucleotides are TGTGCCACCCGTAGAGGAGCGGGAGCTGAAAATGAGCAGTTCTTC. It translates to CATRRGAGAENEQFF. The entire variable domain, with the rest obtained from reference TRBV19 and TRBJ2-1, is as follows: DGGITQSPKYLFRKEGQNVTLSCEQNLNHDAMYWYRQDPGQGLRLIYYSQIVNDFQKGDIAEGYSVSREKKESFPLTVTSAQKNPTAFYLCATRRGAGAENEQFFGPGTRLTVL.

V and J are TRBV6-4 and TRBJ2-3; 7 nucleotides match TRBD2. Trimming took 0 bases from V and 6 from J; bases not matched to a gene: 6. The CDR3 is 15 amino acids. Germline V gives CDR1 MRHNA, CDR2 SNTAGT. This chain's CDR3 is CASSDSGGGRDTQYF. In nucleotides, the CDR3 is TGTGCCAGCAGTGACTCTGGCGGGGGAAGGGATACGCAGTATTTT.

V usage is TRBV9 and J usage is TRBJ2-1, with D possibly matching TRBD2 (7 bases). CDR3 length equals 16 residues. Germline V gene sequence: CDR1 SGDLS, CDR2 YYNGEE. V lost 0 bases and J lost 7, with 17 bases in between. CDR3 DNA: TGTGCCAGCAGCGTAGTCGGGGGGCCGATAGGTAATGAGCAGTTCTTC. It specifies CASSVVGGPIGNEQFF.

The V and J genes are TRBV18 and TRBJ2-7, with a tentative D call TRBD2 (6 bases). From germline, CDR1 is KGHSH and CDR2 LQKENI. V was pared by 2 bases and J by 7 bases, with 18 bases between. This CDR3 contains 15 residues. The CDR3 DNA is TGTGCCAGCTCACCAGCCCGGACTATCGAAGGAGAGCAGTACTTC. It encodes CASSPARTIEGEQYF.

The chain employs TRBV27 and TRBJ2-1; 7 bases map to TRBD1. Germline values: CDR1 MNHEY, CDR2 SMNVEV (reference sequence). Trimming cost V 7 bases and J 2 bases; bases outside gene matches: 11. This CDR3 comprises 16 residues. The CDR3 is CASNPNRGGAYNEQFF. CDR3 DNA sequence: TGTGCCAGCAACCCAAACAGAGGGGGCGCCTACAATGAGCAGTTCTTC.

This chain connects TRBV28 to TRBJ1-5, with 7 nucleotides matching TRBD1. With 6 bases clipped from V and 2 bases from J, the junction kept 13 bases outside the gene matches. The CDR3 is 17 amino acids. Germline V gene sequence: CDR1 MDHEN, CDR2 SYDVKM. The CDR3 region is CASRGDSHIRGNQPQHF. The CDR3 DNA reads as TGTGCCAGCAGGGGGGACAGCCATATTAGGGGCAATCAGCCCCAGCATTTT.

The chain uses TRBV7-8 and TRBJ2-7, with TRBD2 matching 9 bases. Losses at the gene ends were 5 bases for V and 7 bases for J; bases not matched to a gene: 9. CDR3 length: 14 amino acids. Germline CDR1 is SGHVS and CDR2 is FQNEAQ. The CDR3, as DNA: TGTGCCAGCAGCAGAACCCGAGCGGGGGGTGAGCAGTACTTC. Protein sequence: CASSRTRAGGEQYF.

This chain links TRBV27 with TRBJ2-7; D gene ambiguous. CDR1 is MNHEY and CDR2 is SMNVEV in the germline V gene (reference sequence). CDR3 length equals 13 residues. V lost 0 bases and J lost 4, with 7 bases in between. CDR3 sequence: CASSLSPSYEQYF. The CDR3 nucleotides are TGTGCCAGCAGTTTATCCCCCTCTTACGAGCAGTACTTC.

The chain has TRBV27 and TRBJ1-2; possible D gene TRBD1, 6 bases. The CDR3 is 15 amino acids. The germline V gene has CDR1 MNHEY and CDR2 SMNVEV (reference sequence). The V and J ends lost 5 bases and 4 bases respectively, with 17 bases between them. CDR3 in DNA: TGTGCCAGCAGTGTCCTTGGACAGACCTTCTATGGCTACACCTTC. This translates into CASSVLGQTFYGYTF.

The V and J genes are TRBV4-3 and TRBJ2-2; D is unresolved. Looked up from germline, CDR1 is LGHNA and CDR2 is YSLEER. CDR3 length: 15 amino acids. Trimming shortened V by 4 bases and J by 0 bases, and 9 bases separated the two germline ends. The DNA for the CDR3 is TGCGCCAGCAGCCGAAGCCTGTCGAACACCGGGGAGCTGTTTTTT. Residues: CASSRSLSNTGELFF.

The chain links TRBV19 to TRBJ1-1, with unresolved D. The CDR3 runs 13 residues. Germline V gene lookup returns CDR1 LNHDA and CDR2 SQIVND (reference sequence). V gave up 5 bases and J gave up 0 bases, with 7 bases separating them. The CDR3 spells CASSRLMNTEAFF. As DNA, the CDR3 is TGTGCCAGTAGTCGACTCATGAACACTGAAGCTTTCTTT.

In its sample, this clone was seen once. The chain uses TRBV7-2 and TRBJ2-3; 7 nucleotides align to TRBD1. Germline-derived CDR1 and CDR2 are SGHTA and FQGNSA. The CDR3 has 16 residues. V lost 5 bases to trimming and J lost 3 bases; unmatched junction nucleotides: 11. The CDR3 nucleotides are TGTGCCAGCAGCATACTCTGGACAGGAGGTACAGATACGCAGTATTTT. It is translated as CASSILWTGGTDTQYF.

The CDR3 sequence: CASSPFGTLMNTEAFF. DNA for the CDR3: TGTGCCAGCTCACCATTCGGGACACTCATGAACACTGAAGCTTTCTTT. The chain joins TRBV18 to TRBJ1-1; D perhaps matches TRBD1 (6 bases). V lost 2 bases and J 0 bases, leaving 13 bases between the germline ends. The CDR3 has 16 amino acids. Germline V CDR1 and CDR2: KGHSH, LQKENI.

V is TRBV4-1 and J is TRBJ1-2, with D possibly being TRBD1 (6 bases). There are 19 residues in the CDR3. The V gene lost 0 bases and the J gene lost 3 bases, with 23 bases spanning the gap. Germline loops: CDR1 MGHRA, CDR2 YSYEKL. The CDR3 protein is CASSQDLGGGGIPYYGYTF. The CDR3 DNA is TGCGCCAGCAGCCAAGATCTCGGGGGCGGGGGTATCCCTTACTATGGCTACACCTTC.

V usage is TRBV30 and J usage is TRBJ2-1; TRBD2 agrees at 13 bases. V lost 5 bases, J lost 6 bases, and 10 bases stayed unmatched. The CDR3 has 16 residues. CDR1 GTSNPN and CDR2 SVGIG come from the germline V gene (reference sequence). CDR3 sequence reads: CAWSDLGLAGPNEQFF. The CDR3 region has the DNA TGTGCCTGGTCCGACCTGGGACTAGCGGGGCCCAATGAGCAGTTCTTC.

The V call is TRBV15, the J call TRBJ2-5; no clear D. Trimming shortened V by 5 bases and J by 2 bases, and 9 bases separated the two germline ends. Germline-derived CDR1 and CDR2 are LNHNV and YYDKDF (reference sequence). This CDR3 has 13 amino acids. The CDR3 bases are TGTGCCACCAGCCGACGGAGTCAAGAGACCCAGTACTTC. This encodes CATSRRSQETQYF.

The gene calls are TRBV28 and TRBJ1-2, with TRBD1 identical over 9 bases. CDR3 size: 13 residues. The J segment lost 5 bases and the V segment lost 6 bases, leaving 4 bases of the junction unmatched. The germline V gene has CDR1 MDHEN and CDR2 SYDVKM. The CDR3 spells CASRQGAEYGYTF. The CDR3 DNA reads TGTGCCAGCAGACAGGGGGCTGAGTATGGCTACACCTTC.

This chain joins TRBV4-3 and TRBJ2-1; D possibly corresponds to TRBD1 (6 bases). V shed 3 bases and J shed 6 bases, with 24 bases lying between them. CDR3 length: 18 amino acids. Germline CDR1 and CDR2: LGHNA and YSLEER. CDR3 region: CASSQPLGTGKFGNEQFF. CDR3 DNA: TGCGCCAGCAGCCAGCCCTTGGGAACAGGGAAGTTTGGCAATGAGCAGTTCTTC.

The chain carries TRBV11-2 and TRBJ1-1; D gene uncertain. The CDR3 consists of 15 residues. Germline lookup yields CDR1 SGHAT and CDR2 FQNNGV. V lost 2 bases, J lost 4 bases, and 14 bases lay in between. The DNA for the CDR3 is TGTGCCAGCAGCTTACTTCAGCCACCTAGCACTGAAGCTTTCTTT. Translating gives CASSLLQPPSTEAFF. Full variable domain (outside the CDR3, taken from reference TRBV11-2 and TRBJ1-1): EAGVAQSPRYKIIEKRQSVAFWCNPISGHATLYWYQQILGQGPKLLIQFQNNGVVDDSQLPKDRFSAERLKGVDSTLKIQPAKLEDSAVYLCASSLLQPPSTEAFFGQGTRLTVV.

On this clone: The junction differs from germline at one of its ends, possibly a read error. The chain has TRBV7-9 and TRBJ2-5; no reliable D call. From germline, CDR1 is SEHNR and CDR2 FQNEAQ (reference sequence). The CDR3 consists of 13 residues. The CDR3 is CSSSLQAAETQYF. The CDR3 DNA follows: TGTTCCAGCAGCCTTCAGGCCGCAGAGACCCAGTACTTC.

This clone was picked up one time. CDR3 sequence: CASSRAGGEGLNEQFF. In nucleotides, the CDR3 is TGTGCCAGCAGCCGCGCGGGGGGAGAGGGTTTGAATGAGCAGTTCTTC. The chain links TRBV7-3 to TRBJ2-1, with 8 bases matching TRBD2. J was trimmed by 7 bases and V by 5 bases; bases with no gene match: 13. This CDR3 comprises 16 residues. The germline CDR1 and CDR2 sequences are SGHTA and FQGTGA.

The CDR3 DNA sequence: TGTGCCAGCAGCTTCCTACAGGCAAATCGAGGTGGCTACACCTTC. Translated: CASSFLQANRGGYTF. This chain links TRBV5-6 with TRBJ1-2; maybe TRBD1 (5 bases). V was pared by 2 bases and J by 7 bases, with 18 bases between. CDR1 and CDR2 from the germline V gene are SGHDT and YYEEEE. This CDR3 is built from 15 residues.